This T cell receptor (beta chain) was captured in a study of cytomegalovirus exposure and HLA in healthy donors. Study observations and caveats: About 87% or about 30% of the time was how often most TCR beta V segments were productive, according to an earlier analysis. A likely sequencing artifact accounted for one observed cluster of highly shared sequence variants. Three of the chains that were CMV-associated were confirmed in vitro to be specific for CMV antigens. A later examination showed that TCR association rates differed by HLA locus, with DRB1 most and HLA-C fewest.

The CDR3 contains 15 residues. Trimming removed 1 base from V and 7 bases from J; junction bases left unmatched: 6. Germline loops: CDR1 LNHNV, CDR2 YYDKDF (reference sequence). Amplification used 60 Vbeta primers and 13 Jbeta primers. TCRdb's copy holds only in-frame clones and misses some; the assay was immunoSEQ multiplex PCR. The sample records approximately 92,000 clones, 69% being singletons. Concerning this clone itself: Its antigen remains unidentified.

Specimen: PBMCs. The chain carries TRBV15 and TRBJ2-7; TRBD1 aligns across 11 bases. This TCR was recovered from a man aged 45 to 65 in good health and CMV-seronegative. CDR3 bases: TGTGCCACCAGCAGAGCCGGGACAGGGGGAAGGGAGCAGTACTTC. Its protein is CATSRAGTGGREQYF.